This TCR beta chain was captured in a study of OX40 agonist ivuxolimab in advanced cancers. As for the study in general: The study treated patients with ivuxolimab, an agonistic anti-OX40 (CD134) antibody. At around 83% male, the cohort had a mean age of 60 years, ranging from about 23 to 79. Patients achieving partial responses numbered three: one hepatocellular carcinoma case and two cutaneous melanoma cases.

Autoimmune disease history or systemic immunosuppression disqualified patients. CDR3 size: 15 residues. V lost 0 bases to trimming and J lost 6 bases, with 11 bases between them. Germline V gene data show CDR1 as MRHNA and CDR2 as SNTAGT. Clones were sequenced by immunoSEQ multiplex PCR, and TCRdb holds only the in-frame ones, with some missing. The table has roughly 28,000 clones, 83% seen once. V is TRBV6-4 and J is TRBJ1-4; TRBD1 is a possible D gene (6 bases). This sequence was found in an adult with an advanced solid tumor such as melanoma, head and neck, liver or kidney cancer. Sequences were derived from CD4+ or CD8+ T cells sorted from blood, sampled in a trial of the OX40 agonist ivuxolimab. CDR3 DNA sequence: TGTGCCAGCAGTGACTCGGGGGGGCTAGATGAAAAACTGTTTTTT. Amino acid sequence: CASSDSGGLDEKLFF.